These 6 T cell receptor beta chains were sequenced from one sample in a study of T cell responses to AZD1222 COVID-19 vaccine. The assay was immunoSEQ multiplex PCR, and TCRdb's table has in-frame clones only and misses some. The sample lists about 150,000 clones; approximately 90% were seen once. The starting material was peripheral blood, obtained 28 days after the second AZD1222 dose. These receptors were collected from an adult who received the AZD1222 COVID-19 vaccine.

In nucleotides, the CDR3 is TGTGCCAGCAGCTTATTTTCCAAAGCAGATACGCAGTATTTT. Translated: CASSLFSKADTQYF. The chain joins TRBV7-8 to TRBJ2-3; D is unresolved. Germline V gene sequence: CDR1 SGHVS, CDR2 FQNEAQ. The V and J ends lost 2 bases and 4 bases respectively, with 10 bases between them. The CDR3 loop spans 14 amino acids.

CDR3 amino acids: CASTSQGKNTEAFF. CDR3 nucleotides: TGCGCCAGCACCTCACAGGGAAAGAACACTGAAGCTTTCTTT. The genes are TRBV5-1 and TRBJ1-1, with TRBD1 as a possible D gene (6 bases). The CDR3 runs to 14 residues. The germline V gene has CDR1 SGHRS and CDR2 YFSETQ. The V end lost 6 bases, the J end lost 1 base, and 13 bases lay between the germline ends.

The CDR3 nucleotides are TGTGCCAGCAGCGACAGAGCAGGACCTTACGAGCAGTACTTC. Amino acid sequence: CASSDRAGPYEQYF. This chain uses TRBV3-1 (or the pseudogene TRBV3-2) with TRBJ2-7; D perhaps matches TRBD1 (5 bases). This CDR3 region has 14 residues. The germline gives CDR1 LGHDT, CDR2 YNNKEL (reference sequence). Trimming removed 5 bases from V and 4 bases from J, with 15 bases in between.

This clone was seen a single time. CDR3 DNA sequence: TGTGCCAGCTCACCAACCACAGCCCACGAGCAGTACTTC. Its translation: CASSPTTAHEQYF. The chain carries TRBV18 and TRBJ2-7; D not certain. Germline CDR1 KGHSH, CDR2 LQKENI. V gave up 2 bases and J gave up 5 bases, with 10 bases separating them. This CDR3 has 13 amino acids. The full variable domain, rest sourced from reference TRBV18 and TRBJ2-7, is NAGVMQNPRHLVRRRGQEARLRCSPMKGHSHVYWYRQLPEEGLKFMVYLQKENIIDESGMPKERFSAEFPKEGPSILRIQQVVRGDSAAYFCASSPTTAHEQYFGPGTRLTVT.

The chain has TRBV7-8 and TRBJ1-3, with D hard to call. The V gene's germline CDR1 is SGHVS and CDR2 FQNEAQ. The ends were cut back, 5 bases at V and 2 bases at J, with 19 bases in the middle. The CDR3 sequence is 17 residues long. The CDR3 DNA is TGTGCCAGCAGCCCCCGGGCGAGGTTAGGCACTGGAAACACCATATATTTT. Translation gives CASSPRARLGTGNTIYF.

Concerning this clone itself: This specimen includes other DNA sequences encoding the same CDR3. The chain is built from TRBV28 and TRBJ2-3; 7 bases agree with TRBD2. V lost 5 bases and J lost 2; bases outside the gene matches: 7. The CDR3 is 15 amino acids. The germline V gene encodes CDR1 MDHEN and CDR2 SYDVKM. CDR3 sequence (DNA): TGTGCCAGCAGTCCCCCTAGCGGATACACAGATACGCAGTATTTT. This translates into CASSPPSGYTDTQYF.